Following are 9 T cell receptor beta chains from one sample sequenced in a study of T cell responses to AZD1222 COVID-19 vaccine. Assay: immunoSEQ multiplex PCR; the TCRdb copy retains only in-frame clones and omits some. The sample includes 150,000 to 200,000 clones, around 90% of them seen just once. Source: peripheral blood, taken 28 days after the second AZD1222 dose. Source of these receptors: an adult who received the AZD1222 COVID-19 vaccine.

V and J are TRBV19 and TRBJ2-3; 9 bases match TRBD1. V dropped 0 bases and J dropped 6; count of bases not matched to a gene: 13. CDR1 is LNHDA and CDR2 is SQIVND in the germline V gene (reference sequence). The CDR3 consists of 18 residues. CDR3: CASSIDVVGTGGRDTQYF. The CDR3 DNA sequence: TGTGCCAGTAGTATAGATGTCGTCGGAACAGGGGGCAGGGATACGCAGTATTTT.

The genes are TRBV28 and TRBJ1-4; D not resolved. Looked up from germline, CDR1 is MDHEN and CDR2 is SYDVKM. Deletions cut 2 bases from V and 8 bases from J, with 9 bases between. This CDR3 comprises 13 residues. In DNA, the CDR3 is TGTGCCAGCAGTTTAGTAGGGAGCGAAAAACTGTTTTTT. Amino acid sequence: CASSLVGSEKLFF.

The rearrangement joins TRBV5-6 to TRBJ2-2, with 7 bases lining up with TRBD1. CDR3 size: 14 residues. The germline V gene encodes CDR1 SGHDT and CDR2 YYEEEE. With V trimmed by 0 bases and J by 5 bases, 1 base remained unmatched. The CDR3, as DNA: TGTGCCAGCAGCTTGGGACAGGGAACCGGGGAGCTGTTTTTT. It specifies CASSLGQGTGELFF.

This chain joins TRBV12-3 or TRBV12-4 and TRBJ1-1; unclear D gene. This CDR3 contains 13 residues. Trimming removed 3 bases from V and 1 base from J, with 6 bases in between. CDR3 sequence (DNA): TGTGCCAGCAGTTTTGGAGGGAACACTGAAGCTTTCTTT. It encodes CASSFGGNTEAFF.

The J gene is TRBJ2-7, the V gene TRBV14; D is perhaps TRBD1 or TRBD2 (5 bases each). Germline-derived CDR1 and CDR2 are SGHDN and FVKESK. The CDR3 loop spans 17 amino acids. The V and J ends lost 1 base and 1 base respectively, with 17 bases between them. The CDR3 DNA follows: TGTGCCAGCAGCCAAGCGAGGGACGGACGATATTCCTACGAGCAGTACTTC. Translating gives CASSQARDGRYSYEQYF.

V and J are TRBV5-4 and TRBJ2-1, with TRBD1 as a possible D gene (6 bases). The CDR3 totals 15 residues. Germline CDR1 SGHNT, CDR2 YYREEE (reference sequence). V lost 4 bases and J lost 2, with 13 bases in between. This CDR3 reads CASSQDSLAYNEQFF. The DNA of the CDR3 is TGTGCCAGCAGCCAGGACAGCTTAGCCTACAATGAGCAGTTCTTC.

This clone has more than one count but fewer than ten. CDR3 DNA sequence: TGCGCCAGCAGATTTAGCGGGAGTGGCAATGAGCAGTTCTTC. Its translation: CASRFSGSGNEQFF. J is TRBJ2-1 and V is TRBV5-1; 9 bases agree with TRBD2. J lost 6 bases, V lost 5 bases, and 6 bases had no gene match. This CDR3 is 14 amino acids long. Germline assignment: CDR1 SGHRS and CDR2 YFSETQ.

This clone was recorded only once. The rearrangement uses TRBV28 and TRBJ2-7; tentatively, D is TRBD2 (5 bases). Trimming stripped 10 bases from V and 2 bases from J, with 18 bases between. Germline lookup yields CDR1 MDHEN and CDR2 SYDVKM. This CDR3 is 14 amino acids long. The CDR3 DNA is TGTGCCACCCTGGCTGCGGGCATTCCCTACGAGCAGTACTTC. As protein: CATLAAGIPYEQYF. Looking up the rest from reference TRBV28 and TRBJ2-7 gives the full variable domain: DVKVTQSSRYLVKRTGEKVFLECVQDMDHENMFWYRQDPGLGLRLIYFSYDVKMKEKGDIPEGYSVSREKKERFSLILESASTNQTSMYLCATLAAGIPYEQYFGPGTRLTVT.

The chain recombines TRBV11-2 with TRBJ2-7; 11 bases are shared with TRBD1. Looked up from germline, CDR1 is SGHAT and CDR2 is FQNNGV. CDR3 length: 16 residues. Trimming at V came to 1 base and at J to 4 bases, leaving 6 bases not matched to a gene. DNA of the CDR3: TGTGCCAGCAGCTTAGTACGGACAGGGGGCGCATACGAGCAGTACTTC. Translating gives CASSLVRTGGAYEQYF. Full variable domain (outside the CDR3, taken from reference TRBV11-2 and TRBJ2-7): EAGVAQSPRYKIIEKRQSVAFWCNPISGHATLYWYQQILGQGPKLLIQFQNNGVVDDSQLPKDRFSAERLKGVDSTLKIQPAKLEDSAVYLCASSLVRTGGAYEQYFGPGTRLTVT.